This T cell receptor beta chain is from a study of blood T cell repertoires in COVID-19. Germline V gives CDR1 SEHNR, CDR2 FQNEAQ (reference sequence). The CDR3 runs to 14 residues. Trimming at V came to 5 bases and at J to 5 bases, leaving 5 bases not matched to a gene. Only in-frame clones appear in the TCRdb table, and some are missing; sequencing was by immunoSEQ multiplex PCR. This table has fewer than 200,000 clones, just under 85% appearing once. The chain joins TRBV7-9 to TRBJ2-1; 8 bases fit TRBD2. The sequenced sample was peripheral blood. The TCR originated in a man aged 35-49 years who had recovered from COVID-19. As DNA, the CDR3 is TGTGCCAGCAGCCCCGGGACTAGGAACAATGAGCAGTTCTTC. Amino acid sequence: CASSPGTRNNEQFF.